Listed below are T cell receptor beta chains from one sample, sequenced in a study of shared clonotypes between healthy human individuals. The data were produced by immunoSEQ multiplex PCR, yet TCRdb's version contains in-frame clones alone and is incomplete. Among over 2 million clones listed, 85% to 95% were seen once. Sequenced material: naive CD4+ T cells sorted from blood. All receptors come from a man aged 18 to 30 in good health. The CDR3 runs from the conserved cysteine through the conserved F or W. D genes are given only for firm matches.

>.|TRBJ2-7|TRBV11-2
CASSLPQGALFSYEQYF
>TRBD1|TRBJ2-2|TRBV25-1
CASSGQGATGELFF
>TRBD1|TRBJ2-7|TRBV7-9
CASSSQGQQSGYEQYF
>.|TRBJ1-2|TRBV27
CASSPLGQYYGYTF
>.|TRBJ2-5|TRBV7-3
CASSLGQQETQYF
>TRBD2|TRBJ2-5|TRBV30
CAWSGVAGGGQETQYF
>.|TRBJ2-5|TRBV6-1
CASSGVSWTQYF
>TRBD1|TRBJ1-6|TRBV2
CASRDDRGSFSPLHF
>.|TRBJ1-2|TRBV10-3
CAISVGDNYGYTF
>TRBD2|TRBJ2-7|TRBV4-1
CASSRQISEASGGKSYEQYF
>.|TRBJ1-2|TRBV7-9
CASSLADAGTHGYTF
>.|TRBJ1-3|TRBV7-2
CASSSLSGTTGNTIYF
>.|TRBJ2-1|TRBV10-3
CAIMAGNEQFF
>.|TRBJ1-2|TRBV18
CASSPTDLFNYGYTF
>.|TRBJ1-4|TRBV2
CASRKAASTPGFF
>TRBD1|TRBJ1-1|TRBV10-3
CAISDEAGGRAFF